This TCR beta chain derives from a study of blood T cell repertoires in COVID-19. Profiling relied on immunoSEQ multiplex PCR, and the TCRdb table lists in-frame clones only, not all of them. The data hold under 350,000 clones, with approximately 87% observed a single time. This clone was recorded a few times. The sequence derives from a man between 60 and 70 years old who had recovered from COVID-19. Sequenced input: peripheral blood.

The CDR3 spells CASSFNTAYEQYF. CDR3 DNA sequence: TGTGCCAGCAGCTTTAACACAGCCTACGAGCAGTACTTC. This chain joins TRBV7-3 and TRBJ2-7; D remains unclear. CDR3 length equals 13 residues. From germline, CDR1 is SGHTA and CDR2 FQGTGA. Trimming removed 3 bases from V and 2 bases from J, with 8 bases in between.